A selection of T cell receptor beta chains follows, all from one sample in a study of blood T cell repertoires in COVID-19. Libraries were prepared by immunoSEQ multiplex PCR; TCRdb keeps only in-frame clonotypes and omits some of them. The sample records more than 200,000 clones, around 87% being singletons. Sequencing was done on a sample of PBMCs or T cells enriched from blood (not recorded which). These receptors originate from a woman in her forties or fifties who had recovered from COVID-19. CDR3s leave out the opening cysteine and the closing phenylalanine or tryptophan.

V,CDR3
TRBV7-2,ASSLVVDRGLEAF
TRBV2,ASSNGQGALHEQY
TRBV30,AWTPGGNEQF
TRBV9,ASSVDGGRDTQY
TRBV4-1,ASSQLGPTPPGNTIY
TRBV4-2,ASSPVTGSRGLAETTRTDTQY
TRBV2,ASTLGGEKLF
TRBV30,AWSRTGSNSPLH
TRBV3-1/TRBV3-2,ASSPPESRDTQY
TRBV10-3,ATLGGLSGELF
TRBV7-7,ASSLEAGVQETQY
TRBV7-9,ASSLKASIGNEQF
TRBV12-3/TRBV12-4,ASTLGTRLEQF
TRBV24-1,ATRMGGQGEGCNQPQH
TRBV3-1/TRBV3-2,ATRDSYNEQF
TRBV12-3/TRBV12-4,ASSLEPVYGYT
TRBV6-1,ASSITGGSDEQY